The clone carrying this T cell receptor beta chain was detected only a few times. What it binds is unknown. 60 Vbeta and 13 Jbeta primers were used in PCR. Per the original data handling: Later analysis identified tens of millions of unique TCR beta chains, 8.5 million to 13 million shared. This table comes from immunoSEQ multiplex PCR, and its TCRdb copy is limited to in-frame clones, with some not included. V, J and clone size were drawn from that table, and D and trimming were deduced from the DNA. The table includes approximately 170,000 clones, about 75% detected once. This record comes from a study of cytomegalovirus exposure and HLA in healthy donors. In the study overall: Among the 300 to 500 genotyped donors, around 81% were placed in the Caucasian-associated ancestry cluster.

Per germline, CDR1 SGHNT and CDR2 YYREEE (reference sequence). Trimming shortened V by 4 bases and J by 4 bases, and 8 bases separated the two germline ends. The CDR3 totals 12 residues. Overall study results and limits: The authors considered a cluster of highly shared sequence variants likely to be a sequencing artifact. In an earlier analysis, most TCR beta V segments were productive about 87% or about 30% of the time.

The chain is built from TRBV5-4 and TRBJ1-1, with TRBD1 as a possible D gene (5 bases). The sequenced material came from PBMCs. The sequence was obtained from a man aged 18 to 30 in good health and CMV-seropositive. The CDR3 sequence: CASSRGGTEAFF. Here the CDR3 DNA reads TGTGCCAGCAGCCGGGGGGGCACTGAAGCTTTCTTT. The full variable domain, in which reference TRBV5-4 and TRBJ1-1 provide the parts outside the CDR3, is ETGVTQSPTHLIKTRGQQVTLRCSSQSGHNTVSWYQQALGQGPQFIFQYYREEENGRGNFPPRFSGLQFPNYSSELNVNALELDDSALYLCASSRGGTEAFFGQGTRLTVV.